This T cell receptor beta chain was identified in a study of shared clonotypes between healthy human individuals (dated by TCRdb to 2019 to 2021). For the study in its entirety: The cohort comprised two women and three men aged 18 to 49 years. To estimate repertoire size and how much clonotypes are shared between individuals, the study performed deep sequencing of blood TCR repertoires from 4 to 6 healthy adults. Libraries were prepared and TCR repertoires were sequenced by different laboratories using diverse techniques, in order to increase sequencing depth and limit assay-specific biases. Leukapheresis yielded between about 0.8 and 9.5 billion PBMCs per donor. Results the study describes overall, beyond this receptor: Pairwise subsampling led to the expectation that sequencing depth would affect the degree of clonotype sharing among donors. The small number of donors limited the genetic and exposure-history diversity represented. Only blood was sampled, and tissue TCR repertoires likely differ from those in blood.

Using the deep immunoSEQ assay, TCR CDR3 regions were amplified from genomic DNA by multiplex PCR. Genomic DNA extracted from each cell subset was distributed evenly over all wells of several immunoSEQ 96-well plates, and each plate served as one replicate. For unsorted PBMC, each replicate PCR was loaded with about 300 ng genomic DNA, equivalent to 30,000 or so T cell genomes. Ten immunoSEQ deep assay plates were used to sequence the unsorted PBMC genomic DNA. The purified libraries were quantified using a Qubit 3.0 fluorometer, sized with a Bioanalyzer 2100, and then quantified again using the KAPA Library Quantification kit. Every immunoSEQ 96-well plate was sequenced on a separate single-read 150-cycle Illumina NextSeq 550 flow cell. The source study handled its data this way. The immunoSEQ output contained only junctional sequences without quality scores, so filtering could not match that applied to full-length reads. Sequences were annotated with PyIR, a Python wrapper for IgBLAST v1.9, using IMGT germline references to assign V/J genes and CDR3. Reads were removed for weak V/J assignments (E-value above 1e-6), missing CDR3, stop codons, out-of-frame junctions, or ambiguous translated residues. A V3J clonotype was defined by an identical inferred V gene, J gene, and CDR3 amino acid sequence. To compute the percentage overlap between repertoires, the number of shared unique clonotypes was divided by the size of the smaller repertoire. Richness of each repertoire was evaluated using RTK rarefaction, the Chao1 estimator, and Recon v2.1 estimates of unobserved clonotypes. TCRdb mirrors the immuneACCESS table, restricted to in-frame sequences. Some clones are absent from its copies; in checked studies, under half trace to an unresolved V gene, and the reason for the others is unknown. V and J calls and clone size are those listed in that table; D and trimming were worked out from the DNA. The sample has 75,000 to 100,000 clones on record, approximately 51% of them singletons. The ten largest clonotypes hold roughly 16% of the sample.

This clone was seen only a few times. Its antigen is unknown. Base qualities are not at hand, and no much larger clone is one base apart. The donors were healthy, HIV-negative adults who had no recently reported acute infections or vaccinations. Every donor was a Caucasian adult residing in Nashville, Tennessee, USA. For unsorted samples, 90 million or so PBMCs were counted and genomic DNA was extracted with the QIAamp DNA Blood Mini kit. Blood was obtained by leukapheresis, after which PBMCs were separated by Ficoll-Histopaque density gradient centrifugation and cryopreserved in liquid nitrogen vapor phase. This clonotype was obtained from a woman aged 40 to 50 in good health. Some clones in this sample may be carry-over from other donors' samples. The sample consisted of PBMCs.

The CDR3 reads as follows: CASSSPRDGSYYGYTF. The nucleotide sequence reads TGCGCCAGCAGCTCGCCTCGGGACGGTTCCTACTATGGCTACACCTTC. The rearranged chain carries TRBV5-1 and TRBJ1-2; TRBD1 is a possible D gene, resting on 5 matching bases. CDR1 SGHRS and CDR2 YFSETQ were looked up in the germline V gene. The CDR3 spans 16 residues, from the cysteine through the phenylalanine. Of all the DNA, just the CDR3 is kept, 48 bases in frame from base 1. The trim is 3 bases for V and 3 bases for J, with a gap of 18 bases between the germline ends. The variable domain in full, with residues beyond the CDR3 obtained from the reference TRBV5-1 and TRBJ1-2 genes, is KAGVTQTPRYLIKTRGQQVTLSCSPISGHRSVSWYQQTPGQGLQFLFEYFSETQRNKGNFPGRFSGRQFSNSRSEMNVSTLELGDSALYLCASSSPRDGSYYGYTFGSGTRLTVV.